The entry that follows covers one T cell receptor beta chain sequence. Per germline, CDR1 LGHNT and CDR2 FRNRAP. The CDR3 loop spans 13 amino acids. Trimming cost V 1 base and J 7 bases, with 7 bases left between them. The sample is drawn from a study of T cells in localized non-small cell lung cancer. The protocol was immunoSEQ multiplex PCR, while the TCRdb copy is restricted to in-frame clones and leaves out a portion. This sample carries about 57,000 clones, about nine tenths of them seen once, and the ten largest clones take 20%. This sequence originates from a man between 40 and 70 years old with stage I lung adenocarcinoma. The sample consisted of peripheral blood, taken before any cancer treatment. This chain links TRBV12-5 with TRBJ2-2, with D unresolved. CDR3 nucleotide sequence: TGTGCTAGTGGTTTGGAGAATATCGGGGAGCTGTTTTTT. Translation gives CASGLENIGELFF.